This T cell receptor beta chain was sequenced in a study of siplizumab effects on memory and regulatory T cells (dated by TCRdb to about 2019). Broadly, across the study: The study examined how the anti-CD2 antibody siplizumab affects alloreactive T-cell subsets in allogeneic mixed lymphocyte reactions built from human PBMCs. Study-wide conclusions, independent of this receptor: Unstimulated naive T cells appeared more diverse than memory T cells, and naive cells seemed to contribute substantially to the alloresponse. Because sequences at frequencies below about 10^-5 were poorly captured, only a minor fraction of alloreactive clones could be mapped back to unstimulated subsets. Among mappable alloreactive CD4+ clones, an average Treg-derived fraction of roughly 70% was observed with siplizumab, compared with 25% to 30% in control reactions. Whether proliferating Tregs from siplizumab cultures actually had suppressive function was not functionally confirmed. Siplizumab significantly lowered the cumulative frequency of alloreactive sequences that could be traced to unstimulated CD4+ memory T cells. A naive or memory phenotype could not be assigned to roughly 75-95% of proliferating CD4+ or CD8+ clones.

In regard to this clone: The target of this receptor is not known. Per-nucleotide qualities are absent, and no much larger clonotype sits a single base away.

The cysteine opens and the phenylalanine closes a CDR3 of 14 amino acids. Only CDR3 DNA is held: 42 bases, read in frame from base 1. Trimming leaves V shorter by 3 bases and J shorter by 6 bases, with the junction holding 5 bases beyond the gene matches. In the germline V gene, CDR1 corresponds to SGHNT and CDR2 to YENEEA. Library creation used the immunoSEQ multiplex PCR assay. Each sample had roughly 90,000 TCR templates assayed by the deep sequencing platform. Genomic DNA extracted from sorted T cells was used for TCRbeta CDR3 sequencing. Turning to the authors' computational methods: Clonal analysis of TCRbeta CDR3 data was done in the R programming language. Alloreactive CD4+ and CD8+ clones were defined by comparing unstimulated samples with post-reaction CFSE-low samples. Regulatory or non-regulatory origin of alloreactive CD4+ clones was assigned by matching sequences to the sorted unstimulated Treg and non-Treg repertoires. Imported from immuneACCESS, the table was reduced by TCRdb to in-frame sequences with V and J called. These copies leave out some clones; in studies compared against another copy, an unresolved V gene accounts for under half, and the cause of the remainder is not known. The DNA was the basis for D and trimming; V, J and clone size are from that table. Within this sample are 100,000 or so clones, with roughly 92% of them counted one time only. 1.1% of the sample rests with the top ten.

Sorted unstimulated T cells and proliferating T cells recovered from mixed lymphocyte reactions were subjected to TCRbeta CDR3 sequencing. Fresh whole blood from some ten HLA-typed healthy donors was used as the source from which PBMCs were isolated. This receptor was taken from a human donor in good health. Source material: CD4+ T cells sorted from blood. The chain is made from TRBV11-3 and TRBJ2-3; TRBD2 agrees with 8 junctional bases. The CDR3 region reads CASSFGRVGDTQYF. The DNA reads TGTGCCAGCAGCTTCGGGAGGGTAGGCGATACGCAGTATTTT.